This T cell receptor beta chain was captured by sequencing in a study of regulatory T cells in long-lasting Graves disease. The study's findings and limits: Preferential use of TRBV28, TRBJ1-2 and TRBJ2-5 was seen in persistent disease. Public clonotype sharing was higher in persistent than newly diagnosed patients.

Library construction for TCR beta used iRepertoire HTBI primers and Arm-PCR of CDR3 regions. TCRdb fed the multiplex PCR reads into MiXCR, producing one record per CDR3 protein. This table has approximately 390,000 distinct CDR3 sequences, 15% to 20% appearing once. The CDR3 contains 14 residues. V was shortened by 10 bases and J by 1 base, with 13 bases between the two germline ends. The germline V gene has CDR1 ENHRY and CDR2 SYGVKD. This clonotype was recorded a few times. Its antigen remains unknown. Time point specified: newly diagnosed GD, antithyroid drugs for less than 3 months. There was RNA extracted from PBMCs, and the TCR library was made from it. Another study also made use of these data, one on T cells in Graves' hyperthyroidism and ophthalmopathy.

The specimen comprised peripheral blood mononuclear cells (PBMCs), sampled at new diagnosis, from a patient treated with antithyroid drugs. This receptor was obtained from a woman in her late teens or twenties with Graves disease. The rearrangement links TRBV10-3 to TRBJ2-2, with TRBD1 as a possible D gene (6 bases). This CDR3 is CATVDSLNTGELFF. The CDR3, as DNA: TGTGCCACGGTGGACAGCCTGAACACCGGGGAGCTGTTTTTT.